This entry lists 10 T cell receptor beta chains sequenced from one sample in a study of cytomegalovirus exposure and HLA in healthy donors. Primers included in the PCR were 60 Vbeta and 13 Jbeta primers. Produced via immunoSEQ multiplex PCR; TCRdb's table is partial and in-frame only. The sample consists of 75,000 to 100,000 clones, approximately 76% of them appearing once. Sequencing input: PBMCs. These receptors were obtained from a woman aged 60-70 years in good health and CMV-seropositive.

This clone was detected a few times. The V and J genes are TRBV5-4 and TRBJ1-5; D remains ambiguous. Germline CDR1 SGHNT, CDR2 YYREEE (reference sequence). The CDR3 length is 15 residues. V shed 0 bases and J shed 7 bases, with 14 bases lying between them. CDR3 DNA sequence: TGTGCCAGCAGCTTGGGACCGGAGATTCGACAGCCCCAGCATTTT. Translated: CASSLGPEIRQPQHF.

This clone was seen only a few times. J is TRBJ1-1 and V is TRBV5-4; D is possibly TRBD1 (6 bases). CDR1 and CDR2 from the germline V gene are SGHNT and YYREEE (reference sequence). V gave up 3 bases and J gave up 5 bases, with 20 bases separating them. The CDR3 runs 16 residues. The CDR3 sequence is CASSSGANPGGTEAFF. The CDR3 DNA follows: TGTGCCAGCAGCTCGGGGGCTAACCCGGGGGGGACTGAAGCTTTCTTT.

The chain links TRBV30 to TRBJ2-1, with 8 bases that match TRBD1. Per germline, CDR1 GTSNPN and CDR2 SVGIG (reference sequence). V trimming: 0 bases; J trimming: 3 bases; junction bases outside the gene matches: 7. The CDR3 totals 16 residues. CDR3 loop: CAWSVAGGASYNEQFF. For the CDR3, the DNA is TGTGCCTGGAGTGTAGCAGGGGGCGCGAGCTACAATGAGCAGTTCTTC.

The chain couples TRBV7-9 to TRBJ1-2, with TRBD1 identical over 7 bases. Germline V lookup: CDR1 SEHNR, CDR2 FQNEAQ (reference sequence). Trimming at V came to 1 base and at J to 4 bases, leaving 6 bases not matched to a gene. The CDR3 has 15 residues. CDR3 nucleotides: TGTGCCAGCAGCTTAGGAGGGGGCAGGGGCTATGGCTACACCTTC. As protein: CASSLGGGRGYGYTF.

The sample holds a few counts of this clone. A read error may produce the germline difference seen at one junction end. V and J are TRBV7-9 and TRBJ1-1; 8 bases map to TRBD1. The germline gives CDR1 SEHNR, CDR2 FQNEAQ (reference sequence). CDR3 size: 14 residues. CDR3 DNA sequence: TGTTCCAGCAGCTCCTGGACGACAGGGACAGGAGCTTTCTTT. Encoded protein: CSSSSWTTGTGAFF.

This clone occurred a few times. The chain carries TRBV10-3 and TRBJ2-2; TRBD2 agrees at 11 bases. Per germline, CDR1 ENHRY and CDR2 SYGVKD. J gave up 1 base and V 4 bases, and 5 bases lay outside the gene matches. The CDR3 runs 17 residues. The CDR3 protein is CAISGASGRRNTGELFF. The CDR3 nucleotides read TGTGCCATCAGTGGGGCTAGCGGGAGGAGGAACACCGGGGAGCTGTTTTTT.

The rearrangement links TRBV4-1 to TRBJ1-5, with 7 bases fitting TRBD1. Germline V gene data show CDR1 as MGHRA and CDR2 as YSYEKL. After removal of 3 bases from V and 2 bases from J, the junction contained 7 bases not matched to a gene. The CDR3 spans 16 residues. Written as DNA, the CDR3 is TGCGCCAGCAGCCACGACCCCGGACAGGGCAATCAGCCCCAGCATTTT. Its translation is CASSHDPGQGNQPQHF.

The V gene is TRBV5-4, the J gene TRBJ2-2; 10 nucleotides agree with TRBD2. Germline V CDR1 and CDR2: SGHNT, YYREEE (reference sequence). This CDR3 comprises 16 residues. The V segment lost 4 bases and the J segment 4 bases; nucleotides outside the gene matches: 7. CDR3 nucleotide sequence: TGTGCCAGCAGCCAAGCGGGAGGGGTGGTCACCGGGGAGCTGTTTTTT. Translation gives CASSQAGGVVTGELFF.

The rearrangement uses TRBV28 and TRBJ1-2; D possibly corresponds to TRBD1 (6 bases). Between the trimmed V and J ends, which lost 7 bases and 1 base, there was a span of 19 bases. Germline lookup yields CDR1 MDHEN and CDR2 SYDVKM. The length of the CDR3 is 16 residues. CDR3 in amino acids: CASTLGLGAGNYGYTF. The CDR3 nucleotides read TGTGCCAGCACCCTGGGGCTGGGGGCCGGTAACTATGGCTACACCTTC.

The rearrangement joins TRBV30 to TRBJ2-1, with D unclear. From germline, CDR1 is GTSNPN and CDR2 SVGIG (reference sequence). This CDR3 comprises 15 residues. The V and J ends lost 2 bases and 8 bases respectively, with 19 bases between them. CDR3: CAWSKGASLVDEQFF. For the CDR3, the DNA is TGTGCCTGGAGTAAAGGAGCTTCCTTAGTGGATGAGCAGTTCTTC.